A single sample is the source of the 15 T cell receptor beta chains below, sequenced in a study of blood T cell repertoires in COVID-19. Assay used: immunoSEQ multiplex PCR; TCRdb lists only in-frame clones, some missing. Among some 200,000 clones, 70% to 90% were seen once, and the ten largest hold 0.7% to 0.95%. Sample: peripheral blood. These receptors were taken from a woman in her seventies with acute or convalescent COVID-19.

The V gene is TRBV5-1, the J gene TRBJ1-6; 8 bases match TRBD1. V shed 0 bases, J shed 5 bases, and the junction held 4 bases outside the gene matches. This CDR3 has 16 amino acids. Germline V CDR1 and CDR2: SGHRS, YFSETQ. The CDR3 reads CASSLAPTGDNSPLHF. The CDR3 DNA reads TGCGCCAGCAGCTTGGCCCCGACAGGGGATAATTCACCCCTCCACTTT.

This sequence joins TRBV7-9 and TRBJ2-7; D possibly corresponds to TRBD2 (7 bases). The CDR3 totals 16 residues. V lost 0 bases and J 2 bases, leaving 14 bases between the germline ends. Germline-derived CDR1 and CDR2 are SEHNR and FQNEAQ (reference sequence). CDR3 DNA: TGTGCCAGCAGCTTAGCCCTCGGGGGGCCGACCTACGAGCAGTACTTC. Translation: CASSLALGGPTYEQYF. The whole variable domain, remainder taken from reference TRBV7-9 and TRBJ2-7, is DTGVSQNPRHKITKRGQNVTFRCDPISEHNRLYWYRQTLGQGPEFLTYFQNEAQLEKSRLLSDRFSAERPKGSFSTLEIQRTEQGDSAMYLCASSLALGGPTYEQYFGPGTRLTVT.

Concerning this clone: The junction departs from germline at one end; a sequencing error may be responsible. The chain has TRBV7-7 and TRBJ2-2, with TRBD1 identical over 8 bases. There are 15 residues in the CDR3. The germline V gene encodes CDR1 SSHAT and CDR2 FNYEAQ (reference sequence). This CDR3 reads CASSSGQAYTGELFF. The CDR3 bases are TGTGCTAGCAGCTCGGGACAGGCTTACACCGGGGAGCTGTTTTTT.

The chain joins TRBV2 to TRBJ1-1, with 9 bases aligning to TRBD1. Germline loops: CDR1 SNHLY, CDR2 FYNNEI. The V gene end was trimmed by 9 bases and the J gene end by 6 bases; junction bases not matched to a gene: 8. The CDR3 is 13 amino acids. CDR3 DNA sequence: TGTGCCAGTGACGGACAGGGGCGCCCTGAAGCTTTCTTT. It encodes CASDGQGRPEAFF.

This clone was recorded once. The J gene is TRBJ2-3, the V gene TRBV6-5; TRBD1 matches 8 bases. The CDR3 length is 14 residues. J lost 1 base, V lost 6 bases, and 3 bases had no gene match. Germline CDR1 is MNHEY and CDR2 is SVGAGI. The chain's CDR3 is CASRRQGRTDTQYF. In DNA, the CDR3 is TGTGCCAGCAGGAGACAGGGGCGCACAGATACGCAGTATTTT.

V is TRBV3-1 (or the pseudogene TRBV3-2) and J is TRBJ2-7, with 15 bases fitting TRBD2. V gave up 1 base and J gave up 13 bases; unmatched junction bases: 8. Germline values: CDR1 LGHDT, CDR2 YNNKEL (reference sequence). CDR3 length: 15 amino acids. In nucleotides, the CDR3 is TGTGCCAGCAGCCAAGGGACTGGGACTAGCGGGAGGCATTACTTC. It encodes CASSQGTGTSGRHYF.

The CDR3: CASSFNGRASGNTIYF. The CDR3 DNA is TGTGCCAGCAGCTTTAACGGCAGGGCGAGTGGAAACACCATATATTTT. The chain joins TRBV5-5 to TRBJ1-3; D may be TRBD1 (5 bases). The V end was cut by 2 bases, the J end by 3 bases, with 15 bases between. CDR1 and CDR2 from the germline V gene are SGHKS and YYEKEE (reference sequence). This CDR3 has 16 amino acids.

This clone was observed once. The chain is built from TRBV19 and TRBJ2-1, with TRBD2 matching over 7 bases. Germline loops: CDR1 LNHDA, CDR2 SQIVND (reference sequence). This CDR3 contains 16 residues. V shed 2 bases and J 7 bases; nucleotides not matched to a gene: 11. The CDR3 DNA sequence: TGTGCCAGTAGTATACATGAGGGAGGGAAAGGGAATGAGCAGTTCTTC. Its protein is CASSIHEGGKGNEQFF.

V is TRBV5-1 and J is TRBJ2-7; 10 positions match TRBD2. The germline gives CDR1 SGHRS, CDR2 YFSETQ. This CDR3 is built from 16 residues. The ends lost 0 bases at V and 3 bases at J; junction bases unmatched: 6. The CDR3 loop reads CASSLGLLAGSYEQYF. The CDR3 region has the DNA TGCGCCAGCAGCTTGGGACTACTAGCGGGGAGCTACGAGCAGTACTTC.

V and J are TRBV4-1 and TRBJ2-3; 9 nucleotides agree with TRBD2. Germline CDR1 MGHRA, CDR2 YSYEKL. Losses at the gene ends were 1 base for V and 6 bases for J; bases not matched to a gene: 2. CDR3 size: 14 residues. CDR3 sequence: CASSQASGVDTQYF. In DNA, the CDR3 is TGCGCCAGCAGCCAAGCTAGCGGGGTTGATACGCAGTATTTT.

The chain carries TRBV23-1 and TRBJ1-1, with TRBD1 matching 7 bases. TRBV23-1 carries the ORF label, with uncertain function. There are 18 residues in the CDR3. The trim removed 3 bases at V and 0 bases at J, leaving 13 bases unmatched. The CDR3 bases are TGCGCCAGCAGTCACCCTATCGACAGGGAAGGTGTGAACACTGAAGCTTTCTTT. It specifies CASSHPIDREGVNTEAFF.

This sequence joins TRBV27 and TRBJ1-5, with unresolved D. Trimming stripped 2 bases from V and 6 bases from J, with 8 bases between. The CDR3 runs 13 residues. Germline V gene lookup returns CDR1 MNHEY and CDR2 SMNVEV (reference sequence). CDR3 amino acids: CASSLMSGQPQHF. DNA of the CDR3: TGTGCCAGCAGTTTAATGTCGGGTCAGCCCCAGCATTTT.

The chain links TRBV28 to TRBJ2-4; D may be TRBD2 (5 bases). Trimming pared 6 bases from V and 3 bases from J, leaving 12 bases between. The CDR3 length is 14 residues. Germline loops: CDR1 MDHEN, CDR2 SYDVKM. CDR3 coding DNA: TGTGCCAGCAGAATGTCCACTAGCAAAAACATTCAGTACTTC. Translated: CASRMSTSKNIQYF.

The rearrangement uses TRBV11-3 and TRBJ1-4; 7 positions match TRBD1. The CDR3 has 14 amino acids. J lost 6 bases, V lost 1 base, and 2 bases had no gene match. Per the germline V gene, CDR1 is SGHNT and CDR2 is YENEEA. The CDR3 DNA reads TGTGCCAGCAGCTTAGGCCAGGGGGATGAAAAACTGTTTTTT. This gives the protein CASSLGQGDEKLFF.

This sequence joins TRBV5-1 and TRBJ1-5, with D tentatively TRBD1 (6 bases). Germline lookup yields CDR1 SGHRS and CDR2 YFSETQ. V shed 1 base and J shed 7 bases, with 9 bases lying between them. CDR3 length: 13 residues. The CDR3 DNA follows: TGCGCCAGCAGCTTGATGGGGGCCCAGCCCCAGCATTTT. The encoded protein is CASSLMGAQPQHF.